The following is a T cell receptor beta chain sequence with its context. This sample is drawn from a study of blood T cell repertoires in COVID-19. As for the study in general: Specimens from acute and convalescent COVID-19 originated in the United States, Italy and Spain. The cDNA or gDNA used as material had been derived from T cells, B-cell-depleted T cells, or PBMCs.

The CDR3 covers 15 residues. Germline lookup yields CDR1 KGHDR and CDR2 SFDVKD. Trimming removed 5 bases from V and 2 bases from J; junction bases left unmatched: 5. Method: immunoSEQ multiplex PCR; TCRdb's copy keeps in-frame clones and lacks some. The sample carries some 260,000 clones, 80% to 90% recorded once. A Seattle source enrolled patients during active infection and followed them longitudinally. The TCR originated in a woman in her 70s with COVID-19, enrolled during active disease. The V and J genes are TRBV24-1 and TRBJ1-5; 7 bases map to TRBD1. Sequencing input: peripheral blood. The CDR3 protein is CATSGIQGGNQPQHF. The CDR3 DNA sequence: TGTGCCACCAGTGGGATCCAGGGGGGCAATCAGCCCCAGCATTTT.